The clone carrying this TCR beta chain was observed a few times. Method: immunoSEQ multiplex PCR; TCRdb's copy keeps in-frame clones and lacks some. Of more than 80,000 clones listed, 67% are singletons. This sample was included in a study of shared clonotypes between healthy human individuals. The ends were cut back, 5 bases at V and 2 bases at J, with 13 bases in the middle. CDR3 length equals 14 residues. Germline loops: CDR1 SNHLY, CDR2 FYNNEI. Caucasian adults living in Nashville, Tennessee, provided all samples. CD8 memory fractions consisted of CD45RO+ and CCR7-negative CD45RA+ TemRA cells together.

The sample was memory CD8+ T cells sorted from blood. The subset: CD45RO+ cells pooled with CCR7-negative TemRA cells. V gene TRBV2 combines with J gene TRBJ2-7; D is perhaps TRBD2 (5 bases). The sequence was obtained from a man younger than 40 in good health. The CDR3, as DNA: TGTGCCAGCAGTCTGCGGGCTACGACCTACGAGCAGTACTTC. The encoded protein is CASSLRATTYEQYF.